The TCR beta chain under discussion was sequenced for a study of cytomegalovirus exposure and HLA in healthy donors. Concerning this clone itself: The antigen is unknown. An end of the junction does not agree with germline; a read error may underlie this.

Here immunoSEQ multiplex PCR was the method, and the copy in TCRdb shows in-frame clones only, minus some. The data hold around 300,000 clones, with more than 75% observed a single time. General observations from the study: In the roughly 120 validation repertoires, a later analysis found that first-cohort TCR clusters tended to co-occur. Altogether, 160 or so TCR beta chains were recorded as cytomegalovirus-associated.

Sequenced: PBMCs. The receptor's source is a woman between 18 and 29 years old in good health and CMV-seronegative.

The CDR3 DNA reads as TGTGCCAGCAGGGAAGAGACAGGGGGAAAGGAGGCTTTCTTT. It yields the protein CASREETGGKEAFF. This chain uses TRBV2 with TRBJ1-1; 9 bases map to TRBD1. This CDR3 is built from 14 residues. Per germline, CDR1 SNHLY and CDR2 FYNNEI.